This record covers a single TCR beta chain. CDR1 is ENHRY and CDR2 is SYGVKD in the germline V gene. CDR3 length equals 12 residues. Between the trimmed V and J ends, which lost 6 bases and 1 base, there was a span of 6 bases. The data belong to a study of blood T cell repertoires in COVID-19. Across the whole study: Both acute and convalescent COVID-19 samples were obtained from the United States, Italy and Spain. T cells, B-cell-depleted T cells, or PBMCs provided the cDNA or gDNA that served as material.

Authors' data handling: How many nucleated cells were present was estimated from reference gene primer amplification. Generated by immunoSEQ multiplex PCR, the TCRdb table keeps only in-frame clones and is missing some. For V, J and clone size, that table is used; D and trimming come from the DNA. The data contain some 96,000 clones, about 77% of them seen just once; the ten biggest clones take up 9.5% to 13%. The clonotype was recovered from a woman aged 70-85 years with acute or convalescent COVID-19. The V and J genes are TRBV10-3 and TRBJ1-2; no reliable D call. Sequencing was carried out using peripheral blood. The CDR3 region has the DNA TGTGCCATCAGCCAGGATAACTATGGCTACACCTTC. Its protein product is CAISQDNYGYTF.